The rows below give T cell receptor beta chains drawn from one sample of a study of CD8 T cells in ankylosing spondylitis. TCRdb called the 5' RACE reads again in MiXCR, with one record for every CDR3 protein. The data contain hundreds of thousands of distinct CDR3 sequences, 17% of them singletons. Input material: blood, either unsorted or a sorted T cell fraction (not recorded which). Receptors were obtained from a male donor with ankylosing spondylitis. CDR3s include the opening cysteine and the closing phenylalanine or tryptophan. D genes are given only for firm matches. Rows give clone size only sometimes, using once, few, many, or a class for an expanded clone.

TRBJ2-3 | TRBD2 | few | TRBV3-1 | TGTGCCAGCAGCCATTTTAGACTAGCGGCCACAGATACGCAGTATTTT | CASSHFRLAATDTQYF
TRBJ2-2 | TRBD2 | NA | TRBV5-1 | TGCGCCAGCAGCCATAGACGCAGCGGGAGTTCCAGCGGGGACCTGTTTTTT | CASSHRRSGSSSGDLFF
TRBJ2-3 | NA | few | TRBV18 | TGTGCCAGCTCCTTGACCAGTCCTCCCACAGATACGCAGTATTTT | CASSLTSPPTDTQYF
TRBJ2-1 | NA | few | TRBV7-3 | TGTGCCAGCAGCTTAAGGGGGCCGGGTTTAGCGCAATTCAATGAGCAGTTCTTC | CASSLRGPGLAQFNEQFF
TRBJ2-7 | TRBD1 | NA | TRBV4-1 | TGCGCCAGCAGCCCGGCCCACCGGGACAGGTCTTCCTACGAGCAGTACTTC | CASSPAHRDRSSYEQYF
TRBJ2-3 | TRBD1 | many | TRBV12-3/TRBV12-4 | TGTGCCAGCAGGACAGGGCGAGAGTCAGATACGCAGTATTTT | CASRTGRESDTQYF
TRBJ1-2 | TRBD1 | many | TRBV15 | TGTGCCACCAGCAGTTTACAGGGGGCTAACTATGGCTACACCTTC | CATSSLQGANYGYTF
TRBJ2-7 | NA | NA | TRBV7-9 | TGTGCCAGCAGCCTCAGTCCCCTCCGCGGCGAGCAGTACTTC | CASSLSPLRGEQYF
TRBJ2-1 | NA | NA | TRBV20-1 | TGCAGTGCACACGGGGTAGCGGATACATACAATGAGCAGTTCTTC | CSAHGVADTYNEQFF
TRBJ1-5 | NA | few | TRBV7-2 | TGTGCCAGCAGCCCTAGAACAAGTCAGCCCCAGCATTTT | CASSPRTSQPQHF
TRBJ1-4 | NA | few | TRBV3-1 | TGTGCCAGCAGCCAAGTAGTTAGTAATGAAAAACTGTTTTTT | CASSQVVSNEKLFF
TRBJ1-3 | NA | NA | TRBV7-9 | TGTGCCAGCAGCTACCGGACGGAAAGCTCTGGAAACACCATATATTTT | CASSYRTESSGNTIYF
TRBJ1-6 | NA | NA | TRBV6-1 | TGTGCCTTGGGGGAGGGATTCTCCTATAATTCACCCCTCCACTTT | CALGEGFSYNSPLHF
TRBJ2-7 | NA | NA | TRBV20-1 | TGCAGTGCTAGAGCTAGGTTGGGCGAGCAGTACTTC | CSARARLGEQYF
TRBJ1-6 | NA | few | TRBV12-3/TRBV12-4 | TGTGCCAGCAGTGACTTGGGGATTCCCAGTTCACCCCTCCACTTT | CASSDLGIPSSPLHF
TRBJ1-1 | NA | NA | TRBV2 | TGTGCCTGTAATTTGGTAACTGAAGCTTTCTTT | CACNLVTEAFF
TRBJ2-7 | NA | NA | TRBV30 | TGTGCCGCCAACCCAGGGAACTCCTACGAGCAGTACTTC | CAANPGNSYEQYF
TRBJ2-2 | NA | few | TRBV18 | TGTGCCAGCTCAACTCTGGACACCGGGGAGCTGTTTTTT | CASSTLDTGELFF
TRBJ1-2 | NA | few | TRBV6-2/TRBV6-3 | TGTGCCAGCAAAGAGCACCTAGGGGGACATGGCTACACCTTC | CASKEHLGGHGYTF
TRBJ1-1 | NA | few | TRBV4-1 | TGCGCCAGCAGCCAAGATACCGCGATGAACACTGAAGCTTTCTTT | CASSQDTAMNTEAFF
TRBJ2-7 | NA | NA | TRBV23-1 | TGCGCCAGCAGTCAATCAGTCGCAGACCACGAGCAGTACTTC | CASSQSVADHEQYF